The 2 T cell receptor beta chains below all came from one sample that was sequenced in a study of cytotoxic CD8 clonotypes in ibrutinib-treated CLL. Libraries were prepared by immunoSEQ multiplex PCR; TCRdb keeps only in-frame clonotypes and omits some of them. The sample carries 150,000 or so clones, roughly 80% recorded once. The material sequenced was PBMCs, taken after 12 months of ibrutinib treatment. These receptors all come from a human donor with chronic lymphocytic leukemia.

This clone has just one count. This chain joins TRBV11-2 and TRBJ2-7; 15 nucleotides line up with TRBD2. Germline-derived CDR1 and CDR2 are SGHAT and FQNNGV. J was trimmed by 6 bases and V by 5 bases; bases with no gene match: 2. There are 14 residues in the CDR3. The CDR3 loop reads CASSTGLAGGEQYF. CDR3 DNA sequence: TGTGCCAGCAGCACGGGACTAGCGGGGGGCGAGCAGTACTTC.

This chain connects TRBV27 to TRBJ2-7; perhaps TRBD1 as D (6 bases). The germline V gene encodes CDR1 MNHEY and CDR2 SMNVEV (reference sequence). This CDR3 is 14 amino acids long. Trimming shortened V by 5 bases and J by 5 bases, and 16 bases separated the two germline ends. The CDR3: CASSRQVLGNEQYF. CDR3 coding DNA: TGTGCCAGCAGTCGACAGGTTCTAGGGAACGAGCAGTACTTC.